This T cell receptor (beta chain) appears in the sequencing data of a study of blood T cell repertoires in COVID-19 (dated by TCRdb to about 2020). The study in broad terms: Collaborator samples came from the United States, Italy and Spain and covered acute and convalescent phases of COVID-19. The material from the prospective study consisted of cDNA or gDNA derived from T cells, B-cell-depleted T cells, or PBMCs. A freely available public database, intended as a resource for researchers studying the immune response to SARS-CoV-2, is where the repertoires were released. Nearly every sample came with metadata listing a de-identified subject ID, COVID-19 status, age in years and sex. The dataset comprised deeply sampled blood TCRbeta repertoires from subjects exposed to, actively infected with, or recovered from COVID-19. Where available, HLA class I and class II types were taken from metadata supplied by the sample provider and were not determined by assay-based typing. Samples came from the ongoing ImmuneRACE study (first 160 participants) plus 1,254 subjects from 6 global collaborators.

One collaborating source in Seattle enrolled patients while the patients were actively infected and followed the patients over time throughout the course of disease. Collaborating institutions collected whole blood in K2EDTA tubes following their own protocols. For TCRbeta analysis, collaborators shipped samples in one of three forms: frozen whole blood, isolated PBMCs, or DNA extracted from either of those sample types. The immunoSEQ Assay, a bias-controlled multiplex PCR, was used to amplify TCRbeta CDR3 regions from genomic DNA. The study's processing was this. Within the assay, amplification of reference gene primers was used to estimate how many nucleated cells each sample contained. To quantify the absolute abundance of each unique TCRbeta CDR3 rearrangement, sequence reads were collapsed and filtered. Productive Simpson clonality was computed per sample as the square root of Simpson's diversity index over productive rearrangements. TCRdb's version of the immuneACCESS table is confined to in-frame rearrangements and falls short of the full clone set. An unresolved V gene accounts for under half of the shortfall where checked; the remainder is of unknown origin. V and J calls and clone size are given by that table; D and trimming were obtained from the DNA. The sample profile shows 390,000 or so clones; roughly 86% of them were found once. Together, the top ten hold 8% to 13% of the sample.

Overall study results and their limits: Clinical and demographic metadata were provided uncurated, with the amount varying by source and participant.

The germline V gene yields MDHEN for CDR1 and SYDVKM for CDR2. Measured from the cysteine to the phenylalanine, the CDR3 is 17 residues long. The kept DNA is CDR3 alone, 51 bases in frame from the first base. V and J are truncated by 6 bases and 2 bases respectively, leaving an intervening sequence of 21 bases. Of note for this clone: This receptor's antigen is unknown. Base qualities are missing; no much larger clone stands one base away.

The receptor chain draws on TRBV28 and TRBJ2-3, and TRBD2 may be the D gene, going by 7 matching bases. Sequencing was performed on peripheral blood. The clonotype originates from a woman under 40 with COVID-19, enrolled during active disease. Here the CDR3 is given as CASRGGRDYLHTDTQYF. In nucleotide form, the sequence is TGTGCCAGCAGGGGGGGCCGGGACTACTTACACACAGATACGCAGTATTTT.